The clone carrying this T cell receptor (beta chain) showed up just a few times. Individual cDNA molecules were tagged with unique molecular identifiers, the study reported. TCRdb itself ran the 5' RACE reads through MiXCR, one entry per CDR3 protein. The sample yields approximately 30,000 distinct CDR3 sequences, around 6% seen once. The data belong to a study of early T cells in non-severe SARS-CoV-2 infection. Study information: The chains were unpaired, and the sequenced material was bulk RNA from unsorted whole blood.

Sequenced input: whole blood. This TCR derives from an adult who was a healthcare worker with PCR-confirmed SARS-CoV-2 infection or an uninfected control (not recorded which).

CDR3: CSARAGSTYNEQFF. The CDR3 coding sequence is TGCAGTGCTAGAGCGGGGAGTACCTACAATGAGCAGTTCTTC. V usage is TRBV20-1 and J usage is TRBJ2-1, with D possibly TRBD2 on 5 matching bases. CDR3 size: 14 residues. Trimming took off 1 base at V and 2 bases at J, with 9 bases between the two ends. Germline lookup yields CDR1 DFQATT and CDR2 SNEGSKA (reference sequence).